One and the same sample provided the 27 T cell receptor beta chains below, sequenced in a study of blood T cell repertoires in COVID-19. Data came from immunoSEQ multiplex PCR; TCRdb stores just in-frame clones and leaves some out. The sample has about 17,000 clones; over 75% are singletons. The sequenced sample consisted of peripheral blood. The receptors come from a human donor with active COVID-19. The donor label of this sample is uncertain.

This clone was seen a single time. The rearrangement links TRBV29-1 to TRBJ2-1; 13 nucleotides match TRBD2. V dropped 7 bases and J dropped 0; count of bases not matched to a gene: 15. The CDR3 covers 19 residues. Germline-derived CDR1 and CDR2 are SQVTM and ANQGSEA. The CDR3 DNA reads TGCAGCGCGAAGGGGGGGACTAGCGGGGTGTCTTTCTCCTACAATGAGCAGTTCTTC. Translating it yields CSAKGGTSGVSFSYNEQFF.

This clone appeared once. The chain couples TRBV6-5 to TRBJ1-4; no reliable D call. Between the trimmed V and J ends, which lost 7 bases and 6 bases, there was a span of 12 bases. Germline V gives CDR1 MNHEY, CDR2 SVGAGI. The CDR3 runs 13 residues. Written as DNA, the CDR3 is TGTGCCAGCATTTTACAGTCCTATGAAAAACTGTTTTTT. Protein: CASILQSYEKLFF.

CDR3 protein: CASSYLNTGNTEAFF. The CDR3 region has the DNA TGTGCCAGCAGTTACCTTAATACAGGGAACACTGAAGCTTTCTTT. The chain combines TRBV2 with TRBJ1-1; possibly TRBD1 for D (5 bases). Trimming removed 5 bases at V and 1 base at J, with 14 bases between. The germline gives CDR1 SNHLY, CDR2 FYNNEI. The CDR3 extends over 15 amino acids.

V gene TRBV5-4 combines with J gene TRBJ2-7, with TRBD1 matching over 7 bases. The germline CDR1 and CDR2 sequences are SGHNT and YYREEE (reference sequence). The CDR3 consists of 15 residues. With 0 bases clipped from V and 2 bases from J, the junction kept 5 bases outside the gene matches. DNA of the CDR3: TGTGCCAGCAGCTTGGGAGGGGGCACGGCCTACGAGCAGTACTTC. Translating it yields CASSLGGGTAYEQYF.

The chain uses TRBV21-1 and TRBJ1-2; TRBD1, as called in the table, went unchecked against the DNA. TRBV21-1 is an annotated pseudogene. The CDR3 is 13 amino acids. In nucleotides, the CDR3 is TGTGCCCAGCATCCGACAGGGAGCTATGGCTACACCTTC. Amino acids: CAQHPTGSYGYTF.

The CDR3 DNA is TGTGCCAGCACCTGGGGGGTTCGGGAGGGCTACACCTTC. This sequence encodes CASTWGVREGYTF. The genes are TRBV12-3 or TRBV12-4 and TRBJ1-2; a weak D match, TRBD1 (5 bases). V was trimmed by 7 bases and J by 8 bases, leaving 17 bases between them. The length of the CDR3 is 13 residues.

This rearrangement joins TRBV9 to TRBJ1-1; D call uncertain. Trimming removed 0 bases at V and 2 bases at J, with 8 bases between. Germline V CDR1 and CDR2: SGDLS, YYNGEE. The CDR3 extends over 14 amino acids. CDR3 residues: CASSVDFSNTEAFF. The CDR3 coding sequence is TGTGCCAGCAGCGTAGATTTTTCTAACACTGAAGCTTTCTTT.

The rearrangement joins TRBV6-6 to TRBJ2-3; D is possibly TRBD2 (5 bases). The germline V gene has CDR1 MNHNY and CDR2 SVGAGI (reference sequence). CDR3 length: 14 residues. Trimming took off 6 bases at V and 2 bases at J, with 12 bases between the two ends. CDR3 bases: TGTGCCAGCAGCTCTTCCGGGGTCACAGATACGCAGTATTTT. Protein sequence: CASSSSGVTDTQYF.

This rearrangement joins TRBV5-4 to TRBJ2-7; D is unclear. Germline V lookup: CDR1 SGHNT, CDR2 YYREEE (reference sequence). This CDR3 spans 12 amino acids. Trimming stripped 2 bases from V and 4 bases from J, with 7 bases between. CDR3 sequence: CASSFDIYEQYF. In DNA, the CDR3 is TGTGCCAGCAGCTTCGACATTTACGAGCAGTACTTC.

V and J are TRBV3-1 (or the pseudogene TRBV3-2) and TRBJ1-6, with a tentative D call TRBD1 (5 bases). Between the trimmed V and J ends, which lost 6 bases and 4 bases, there was a span of 10 bases. Germline V gives CDR1 LGHDT, CDR2 YNNKEL (reference sequence). The CDR3 runs to 14 residues. Here the CDR3 DNA reads TGTGCCAGCAGTCCCGGGACTTATAATTCACCCCTCCACTTT. Its translation: CASSPGTYNSPLHF.

The V call is TRBV7-8, the J call TRBJ1-5, with D maybe TRBD1 (5 bases). The V gene's germline CDR1 is SGHVS and CDR2 FQNEAQ. The germline V and J ends were trimmed by 0 bases and 4 bases, with 22 bases remaining between them. CDR3 length: 19 amino acids. This CDR3 is CASSLARQGFNPLNQPQHF. The DNA of the CDR3 is TGTGCCAGCAGCTTAGCTCGCCAGGGATTTAACCCTCTAAATCAGCCCCAGCATTTT.

The chain combines TRBV5-4 with TRBJ2-1, with 9 bases that match TRBD1. The CDR3 runs 15 residues. Germline V gene lookup returns CDR1 SGHNT and CDR2 YYREEE (reference sequence). The J segment lost 3 bases and the V segment lost 0 bases, leaving 1 base of the junction unmatched. The CDR3 spells CASSLGQGVYNEQFF. The CDR3 coding sequence is TGTGCCAGCAGCTTGGGACAGGGGGTCTACAATGAGCAGTTCTTC.

The gene calls are TRBV27 and TRBJ1-2; D may be TRBD1 (6 bases). Between the trimmed V and J ends, which lost 5 bases and 8 bases, there was a span of 18 bases. The germline CDR1 and CDR2 sequences are MNHEY and SMNVEV (reference sequence). This CDR3 contains 14 residues. The CDR3 here is CASSPDRRTAGYTF. CDR3 sequence (DNA): TGTGCCAGCAGTCCCGACCGACGGACAGCCGGCTACACCTTC.

The CDR3 nucleotides are TGTGCCAGTAGTATAGTTGGAGTGCTAGAGACCCAGTACTTC. Its protein is CASSIVGVLETQYF. The chain has TRBV19 and TRBJ2-5, with D hard to call. From germline, CDR1 is LNHDA and CDR2 SQIVND (reference sequence). The CDR3 is 14 amino acids. V shed 1 base and J shed 4 bases, with 10 bases lying between them.

The V gene is TRBV19, the J gene TRBJ1-1; TRBD1 aligns across 7 bases. The CDR3 loop spans 12 amino acids. Germline V gene lookup returns CDR1 LNHDA and CDR2 SQIVND (reference sequence). J lost 6 bases, V lost 6 bases, and 4 bases had no gene match. The CDR3 coding sequence is TGTGCCAGTAGGATAACAGGGGCTGAAGCTTTCTTT. This gives the protein CASRITGAEAFF. The whole variable domain, filled in from reference TRBV19 and TRBJ1-1, reads DGGITQSPKYLFRKEGQNVTLSCEQNLNHDAMYWYRQDPGQGLRLIYYSQIVNDFQKGDIAEGYSVSREKKESFPLTVTSAQKNPTAFYLCASRITGAEAFFGQGTRLTVV.

V and J are TRBV2 and TRBJ2-1; 8 bases are a match to TRBD1. CDR1 and CDR2 (germline): SNHLY, FYNNEI. This CDR3 region has 14 residues. J gave up 7 bases and V 10 bases, and 12 bases lay outside the gene matches. In DNA form, the CDR3 reads TGTGCCAACAACGGGCAGGGGGCCCCTAATGAGCAGTTCTTC. This gives the protein CANNGQGAPNEQFF.

The chain links TRBV20-1 to TRBJ2-5; no firm D call. The CDR3 contains 12 residues. Trimming left V 3 bases short and J 4 bases short, with 9 bases between. Per the germline V gene, CDR1 is DFQATT and CDR2 is SNEGSKA (reference sequence). CDR3: CSASWSGETQYF. Written as DNA, the CDR3 is TGCAGTGCTAGTTGGTCGGGAGAGACCCAGTACTTC.

This rearrangement joins TRBV3-1 (or the pseudogene TRBV3-2) to TRBJ1-5; TRBD1 is a possible D gene (5 bases). The germline V gene has CDR1 LGHDT and CDR2 YNNKEL (reference sequence). V was clipped by 5 bases and J by 7 bases, with 12 bases between them. The length of the CDR3 is 13 residues. The CDR3 DNA reads as TGTGCCAGCAGCTCTGGTGGGGGGCAGCCCCAGCATTTT. This encodes CASSSGGGQPQHF.

This clone was recorded once. This chain uses TRBV6-4 with TRBJ2-1, with D possibly being TRBD1 (6 bases). Trimming left V 6 bases short and J 5 bases short, with 17 bases between. Germline V lookup: CDR1 MRHNA, CDR2 SNTAGT. The CDR3 runs 15 residues. CDR3 region: CASRPRGQSDNEQFF. The CDR3 nucleotides are TGTGCCAGCAGGCCCAGGGGCCAATCAGACAATGAGCAGTTCTTC.

The CDR3 bases are TGTGCCAGCAGCGGCAGGCCGAACACCGGGGAGCTGTTTTTT. It translates to CASSGRPNTGELFF. The chain has TRBV9 and TRBJ2-2, with D unresolved. Germline V CDR1 and CDR2: SGDLS, YYNGEE. The CDR3 extends over 14 amino acids. The V gene lost 3 bases and the J gene lost 0 bases, with 6 bases spanning the gap.

CDR3 in DNA: TGTGCCACCAGTGATCCGTTCCGCGGGTTCTACGAGCAGTACTTC. It encodes CATSDPFRGFYEQYF. The V and J genes are TRBV24-1 and TRBJ2-7; D might be TRBD2 (5 bases). The CDR3 extends over 15 amino acids. Trimming left V 3 bases short and J 3 bases short, with 14 bases between. Germline V gene sequence: CDR1 KGHDR, CDR2 SFDVKD.

CDR3 bases: TGTGCCAGTAGTATAGATCTAGGGACAGGTAGTGAAGATACGCAGTATTTT. Its protein product is CASSIDLGTGSEDTQYF. V and J are TRBV19 and TRBJ2-3; 8 positions match TRBD1. The CDR3 is 17 amino acids. Germline values: CDR1 LNHDA, CDR2 SQIVND (reference sequence). Trimming cost V 0 bases and J 5 bases; bases outside gene matches: 10.

The V call is TRBV2, the J call TRBJ1-2, with 7 nucleotides matching TRBD1. Germline-derived CDR1 and CDR2 are SNHLY and FYNNEI. Losses at the gene ends were 3 bases for V and 3 bases for J; bases not matched to a gene: 13. The CDR3 spans 17 residues. This CDR3 reads CASSDRQISTGYYGYTF. The CDR3 DNA is TGTGCCAGCAGTGATCGCCAGATCTCGACAGGGTACTATGGCTACACCTTC.

Only a few counts were recorded for this clone. This chain joins TRBV3-1 (or the pseudogene TRBV3-2) and TRBJ1-5; D perhaps matches TRBD1 (5 bases). This CDR3 spans 16 amino acids. CDR1 and CDR2 from the germline V gene are LGHDT and YNNKEL (reference sequence). V shed 4 bases and J shed 0 bases, with 13 bases lying between them. The CDR3 region has the DNA TGTGCCAGCAGCCGTACGGGGGTTGGTAGCAATCAGCCCCAGCATTTT. Amino acids: CASSRTGVGSNQPQHF.

This clone was observed a handful of times. The chain links TRBV29-1 to TRBJ2-2, with 9 bases aligning to TRBD1. V dropped 7 bases and J dropped 3; count of bases not matched to a gene: 6. CDR3 length: 14 residues. CDR1 SQVTM and CDR2 ANQGSEA come from the germline V gene. Here the CDR3 DNA reads TGCAGCGGGGGTAGGGACAGGGACACCGGGGAGCTGTTTTTT. Translating it yields CSGGRDRDTGELFF.

The rearrangement uses TRBV11-1 and TRBJ2-7, with TRBD2 as a possible D gene (5 bases). Trimming cost V 4 bases and J 4 bases, with 20 bases left between them. The CDR3 spans 16 residues. Germline loops: CDR1 SGHAT, CDR2 FQDESV (reference sequence). The DNA for the CDR3 is TGTGCCAGCAGCTCCAGTTGGGCCGGGAAAAGATACGAGCAGTACTTC. This sequence encodes CASSSSWAGKRYEQYF. Full variable domain (missing parts from reference TRBV11-1 and TRBJ2-7): EAEVAQSPRYKITEKSQAVAFWCDPISGHATLYWYRQILGQGPELLVQFQDESVVDDSQLPKDRFSAERLKGVDSTLKIQPAELGDSAMYLCASSSSWAGKRYEQYFGPGTRLTVT.

V is TRBV10-3 and J is TRBJ2-2; 8 positions match TRBD2. V trimming: 3 bases; J trimming: 0 bases; junction bases outside the gene matches: 12. The CDR3 length is 19 residues. Germline values: CDR1 ENHRY, CDR2 SYGVKD. The CDR3 nucleotides are TGTGCCATCAGTGATAGAGCGGGGGCCCTTCTTACGAACACCGGGGAGCTGTTTTTT. It translates to CAISDRAGALLTNTGELFF.